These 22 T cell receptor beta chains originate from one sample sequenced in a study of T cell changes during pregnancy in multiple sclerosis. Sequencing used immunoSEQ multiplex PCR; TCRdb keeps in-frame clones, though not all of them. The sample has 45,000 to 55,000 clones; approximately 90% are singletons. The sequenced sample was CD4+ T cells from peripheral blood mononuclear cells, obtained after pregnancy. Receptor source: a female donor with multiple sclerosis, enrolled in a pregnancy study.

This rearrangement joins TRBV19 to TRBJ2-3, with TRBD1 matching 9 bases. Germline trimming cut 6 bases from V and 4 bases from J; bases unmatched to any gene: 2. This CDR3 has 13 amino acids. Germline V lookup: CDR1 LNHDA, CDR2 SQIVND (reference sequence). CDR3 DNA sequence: TGTGCCAGTAGGGACAGGGGATCAGATACGCAGTATTTT. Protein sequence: CASRDRGSDTQYF.

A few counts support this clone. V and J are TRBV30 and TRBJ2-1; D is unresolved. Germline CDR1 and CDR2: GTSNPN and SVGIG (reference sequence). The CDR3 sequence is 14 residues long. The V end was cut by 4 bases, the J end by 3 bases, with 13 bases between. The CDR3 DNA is TGTGCCTGGACAGACACCGAAATCTACAATGAGCAGTTCTTC. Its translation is CAWTDTEIYNEQFF.

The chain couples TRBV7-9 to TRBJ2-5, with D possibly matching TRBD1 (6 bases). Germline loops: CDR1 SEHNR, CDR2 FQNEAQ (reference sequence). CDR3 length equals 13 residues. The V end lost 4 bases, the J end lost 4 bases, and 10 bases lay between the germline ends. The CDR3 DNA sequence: TGTGCCAGCAGCTCGATAGGGGGAGAGACCCAGTACTTC. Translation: CASSSIGGETQYF.

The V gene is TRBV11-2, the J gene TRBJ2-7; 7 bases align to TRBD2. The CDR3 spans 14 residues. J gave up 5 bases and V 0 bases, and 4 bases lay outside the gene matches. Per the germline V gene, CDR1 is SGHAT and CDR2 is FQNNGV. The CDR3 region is CASSLDSGNHEQYF. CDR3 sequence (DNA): TGTGCCAGCAGCTTAGACAGCGGGAACCACGAGCAGTACTTC.

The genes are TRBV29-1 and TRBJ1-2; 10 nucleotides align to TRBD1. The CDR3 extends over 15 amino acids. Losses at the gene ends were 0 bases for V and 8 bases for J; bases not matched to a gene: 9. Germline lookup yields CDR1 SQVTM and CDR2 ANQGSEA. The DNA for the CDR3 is TGCAGCGTTGAAGAGAGCCGACAGGGGGCTTGGGGCTACACCTTC. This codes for CSVEESRQGAWGYTF.

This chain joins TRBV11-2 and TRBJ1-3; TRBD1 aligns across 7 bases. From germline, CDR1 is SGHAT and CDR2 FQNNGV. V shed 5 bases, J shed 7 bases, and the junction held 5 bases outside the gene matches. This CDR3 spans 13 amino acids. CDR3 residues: CASSPGGRNTIYF. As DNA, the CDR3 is TGTGCCAGCAGCCCAGGGGGTAGGAACACCATATATTTT.

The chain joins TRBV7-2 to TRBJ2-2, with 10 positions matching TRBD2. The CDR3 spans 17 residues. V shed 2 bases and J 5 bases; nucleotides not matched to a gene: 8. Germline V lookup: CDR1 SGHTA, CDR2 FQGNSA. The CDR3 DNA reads TGTGCCAGCAGCTTAAGAAGCGGGGGGGGGTGGACCGGGGAGCTGTTTTTT. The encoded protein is CASSLRSGGGWTGELFF.

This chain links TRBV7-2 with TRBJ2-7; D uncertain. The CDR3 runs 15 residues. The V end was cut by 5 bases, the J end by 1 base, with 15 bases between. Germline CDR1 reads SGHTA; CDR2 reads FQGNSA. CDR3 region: CASSTGGETSYEQYF. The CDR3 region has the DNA TGTGCCAGCAGCACCGGCGGCGAAACTTCCTACGAGCAGTACTTC.

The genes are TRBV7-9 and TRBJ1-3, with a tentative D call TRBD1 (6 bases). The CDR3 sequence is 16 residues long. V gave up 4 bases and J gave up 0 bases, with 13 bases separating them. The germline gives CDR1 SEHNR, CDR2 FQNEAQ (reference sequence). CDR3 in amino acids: CASSSRGSYSGNTIYF. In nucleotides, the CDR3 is TGTGCCAGCAGCTCCAGGGGCAGCTACTCTGGAAACACCATATATTTT.

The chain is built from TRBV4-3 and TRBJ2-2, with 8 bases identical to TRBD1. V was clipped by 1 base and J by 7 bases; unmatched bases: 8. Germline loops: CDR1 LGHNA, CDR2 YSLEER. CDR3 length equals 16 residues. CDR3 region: CASSQGRTGLGGELFF. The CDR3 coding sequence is TGCGCCAGCAGCCAAGGGAGGACAGGGTTGGGCGGGGAGCTGTTTTTT.

The CDR3 DNA sequence: TGCAGCGTTGGAGCCCTAACTAGCGGGAGGGCCAATGAGCAGTTCTTC. Translation: CSVGALTSGRANEQFF. This chain uses TRBV29-1 with TRBJ2-1; 13 positions agree with TRBD2. Germline V gene lookup returns CDR1 SQVTM and CDR2 ANQGSEA. The CDR3 covers 16 residues. V dropped 4 bases and J dropped 6; count of bases not matched to a gene: 9.

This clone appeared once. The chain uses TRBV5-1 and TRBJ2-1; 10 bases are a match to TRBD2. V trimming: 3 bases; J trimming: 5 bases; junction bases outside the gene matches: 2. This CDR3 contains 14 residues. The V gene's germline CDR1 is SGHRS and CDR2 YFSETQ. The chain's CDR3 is CASSSLAGDNEQFF. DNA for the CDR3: TGCGCCAGCAGCTCTCTAGCGGGAGACAATGAGCAGTTCTTC. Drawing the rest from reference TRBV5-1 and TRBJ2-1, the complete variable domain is KAGVTQTPRYLIKTRGQQVTLSCSPISGHRSVSWYQQTPGQGLQFLFEYFSETQRNKGNFPGRFSGRQFSNSRSEMNVSTLELGDSALYLCASSSLAGDNEQFFGPGTRLTVL.

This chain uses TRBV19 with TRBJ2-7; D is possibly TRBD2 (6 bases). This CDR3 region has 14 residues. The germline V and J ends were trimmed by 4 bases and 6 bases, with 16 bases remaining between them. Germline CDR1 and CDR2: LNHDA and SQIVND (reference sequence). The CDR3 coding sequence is TGTGCCAGTAGTAAAGGACTAAAATTGGGCGAGCAGTACTTC. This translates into CASSKGLKLGEQYF.

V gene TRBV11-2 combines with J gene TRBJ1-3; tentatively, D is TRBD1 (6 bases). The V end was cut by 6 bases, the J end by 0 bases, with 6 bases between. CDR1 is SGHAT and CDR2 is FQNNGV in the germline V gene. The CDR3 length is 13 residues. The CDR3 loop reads CASRDSSGNTIYF. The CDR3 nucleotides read TGTGCCAGCAGGGACAGCTCTGGAAACACCATATATTTT.

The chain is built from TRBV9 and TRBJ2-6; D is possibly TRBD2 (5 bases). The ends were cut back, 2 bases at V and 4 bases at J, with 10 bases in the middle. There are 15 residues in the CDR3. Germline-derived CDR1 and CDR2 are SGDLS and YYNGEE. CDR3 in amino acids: CASSVRRFGANVLTF. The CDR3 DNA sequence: TGTGCCAGCAGCGTTCGGAGGTTCGGGGCCAACGTCCTGACTTTC.

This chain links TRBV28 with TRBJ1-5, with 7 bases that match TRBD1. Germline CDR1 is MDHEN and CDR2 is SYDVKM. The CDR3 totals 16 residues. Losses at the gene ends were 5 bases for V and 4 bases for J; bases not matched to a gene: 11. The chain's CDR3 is CASSPHLTTGNQPQHF. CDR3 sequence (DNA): TGTGCCAGCAGTCCGCACCTAACGACAGGGAATCAGCCCCAGCATTTT.

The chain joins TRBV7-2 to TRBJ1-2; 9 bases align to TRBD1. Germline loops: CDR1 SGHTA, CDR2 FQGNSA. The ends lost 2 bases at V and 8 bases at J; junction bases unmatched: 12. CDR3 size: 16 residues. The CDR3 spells CASSLYEDRGRRGYTF. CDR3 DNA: TGTGCCAGCAGCTTATACGAGGACAGGGGAAGGCGAGGCTACACCTTC.

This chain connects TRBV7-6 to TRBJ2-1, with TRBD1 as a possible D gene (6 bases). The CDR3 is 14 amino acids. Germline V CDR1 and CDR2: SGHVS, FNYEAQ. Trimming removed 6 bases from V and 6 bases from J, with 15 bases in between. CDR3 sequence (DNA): TGTGCCAGCAGTACCCCAGGGGTTCCCAATGAGCAGTTCTTC. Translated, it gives CASSTPGVPNEQFF. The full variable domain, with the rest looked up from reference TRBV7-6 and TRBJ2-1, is GAGVSQSPRYKVTKRGQDVALRCDPISGHVSLYWYRQALGQGPEFLTYFNYEAQQDKSGLPNDRFSAERPEGSISTLTIQRTEQRDSAMYRCASSTPGVPNEQFFGPGTRLTVL.

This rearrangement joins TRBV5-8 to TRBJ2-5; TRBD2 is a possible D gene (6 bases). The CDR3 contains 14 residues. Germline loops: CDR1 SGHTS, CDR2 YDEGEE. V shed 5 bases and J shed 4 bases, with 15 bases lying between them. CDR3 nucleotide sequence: TGTGCCAGCAGACTGACTGGGGGGAGAGAGACCCAGTACTTC. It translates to CASRLTGGRETQYF.

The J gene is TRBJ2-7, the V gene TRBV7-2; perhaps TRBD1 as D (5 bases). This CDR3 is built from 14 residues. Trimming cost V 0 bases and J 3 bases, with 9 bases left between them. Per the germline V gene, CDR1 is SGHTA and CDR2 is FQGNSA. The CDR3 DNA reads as TGTGCCAGCAGCTTAGCAGGGGTGGTCTACGAGCAGTACTTC. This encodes CASSLAGVVYEQYF.

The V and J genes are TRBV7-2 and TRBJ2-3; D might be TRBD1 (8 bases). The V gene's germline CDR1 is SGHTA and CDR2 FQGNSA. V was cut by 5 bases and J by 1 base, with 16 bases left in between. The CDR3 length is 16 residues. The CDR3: CASSQGAGAGTDTQYF. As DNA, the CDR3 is TGTGCCAGCAGCCAGGGGGCGGGAGCAGGCACAGATACGCAGTATTTT.

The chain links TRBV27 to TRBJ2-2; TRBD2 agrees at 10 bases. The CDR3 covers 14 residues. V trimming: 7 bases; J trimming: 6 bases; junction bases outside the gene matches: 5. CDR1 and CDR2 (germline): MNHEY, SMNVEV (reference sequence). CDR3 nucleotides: TGTGCCAGCATGAGAGCGGGAGGGCCCGGGGAGCTGTTTTTT. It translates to CASMRAGGPGELFF.